A selection of T cell receptor beta chains follows, all from one sample in a study of T-cell memory formation after mild COVID-19. TCRdb analysed the 5' RACE reads with MiXCR anew, one entry per CDR3 protein. This table has around 260,000 distinct CDR3 sequences, 15% to 20% appearing once. Sequenced input: PBMCs or a T cell subset sorted from them (not recorded which). The receptors derive from a man younger than 35 who had mild COVID-19 (a few samples of this study predate the infection). Cell type and time point are not known. CDR3s include the opening cysteine and the closing phenylalanine or tryptophan. D genes are given only for firm matches. Expanded clones are given a class, and other clones once, few, many or no size at all.

clone_size: few; d_call: TRBD2; v_call: TRBV4-1; j_call: TRBJ2-3; cdr3_aa: CASSQEMTSGHTDTQYF; cdr3_nt: TGCGCCAGCAGCCAGGAGATGACTAGCGGACACACAGATACGCAGTATTTT
clone_size: .; d_call: .; v_call: TRBV20-1; j_call: TRBJ1-5; cdr3_aa: CSARGVGGAVNQPQHF; cdr3_nt: TGCAGTGCTAGAGGGGTTGGGGGGGCCGTAAATCAGCCCCAGCATTTT
clone_size: .; d_call: TRBD1; v_call: TRBV6-2/TRBV6-3; j_call: TRBJ1-5; cdr3_aa: CASGPQGGNQPQHF; cdr3_nt: TGTGCCAGCGGACCACAGGGGGGCAATCAGCCCCAGCATTTT
clone_size: few; d_call: .; v_call: TRBV5-4; j_call: TRBJ2-3; cdr3_aa: CASSQGGRGHGDTQYF; cdr3_nt: TGTGCCAGCAGCCAAGGTGGGAGGGGGCACGGAGATACGCAGTATTTT
clone_size: many; d_call: TRBD2; v_call: TRBV11-1; j_call: TRBJ2-5; cdr3_aa: CASIESSSGETQYF; cdr3_nt: TGTGCCAGCATCGAATCTTCTAGCGGAGAGACCCAGTACTTC
clone_size: .; d_call: .; v_call: TRBV7-6; j_call: TRBJ1-1; cdr3_aa: CASSSRENTEAFF; cdr3_nt: TGTGCCAGCAGCTCCCGGGAGAACACTGAAGCTTTCTTT
clone_size: many; d_call: .; v_call: TRBV7-2; j_call: TRBJ2-2; cdr3_aa: CASSSRATDTGELFF; cdr3_nt: TGTGCCAGCAGCTCCCGTGCGACAGACACCGGGGAGCTGTTTTTT
clone_size: few; d_call: .; v_call: TRBV7-9; j_call: TRBJ2-4; cdr3_aa: CASSTTIVAKNIQYF; cdr3_nt: TGTGCCAGCAGCACGACAATAGTAGCCAAAAACATTCAGTACTTC
clone_size: few; d_call: TRBD1; v_call: TRBV15; j_call: TRBJ1-5; cdr3_aa: CATSRGGQGIDSNQPQHF; cdr3_nt: TGTGCCACCAGCAGAGGGGGACAGGGGATAGATAGCAATCAGCCCCAGCATTTT
clone_size: few; d_call: .; v_call: TRBV29-1; j_call: TRBJ1-1; cdr3_aa: CSVSGRRFGTEAFF; cdr3_nt: TGCAGCGTTTCTGGACGCCGCTTCGGGACTGAAGCTTTCTTT
clone_size: .; d_call: .; v_call: TRBV5-4; j_call: TRBJ2-3; cdr3_aa: CASSLDYGDTQYF; cdr3_nt: TGTGCCAGCAGCTTGGACTATGGAGATACGCAGTATTTT
clone_size: few; d_call: TRBD1; v_call: TRBV18; j_call: TRBJ2-6; cdr3_aa: CASSPLTGAGANVLTF; cdr3_nt: TGTGCCAGCTCACCACTTACAGGGGCTGGGGCCAACGTCCTGACTTTC
clone_size: few; d_call: TRBD1; v_call: TRBV7-9; j_call: TRBJ2-2; cdr3_aa: CASRPGQTNTGELFF; cdr3_nt: TGTGCCAGCAGGCCGGGACAGACGAACACCGGGGAGCTGTTTTTT
clone_size: few; d_call: .; v_call: TRBV7-3; j_call: TRBJ2-2; cdr3_aa: CASRAGDTGELFF; cdr3_nt: TGTGCCAGCAGGGCAGGGGACACCGGGGAGCTGTTTTTT
clone_size: .; d_call: .; v_call: TRBV4-3; j_call: TRBJ1-1; cdr3_aa: CASSQDRAQGRGTEAFF; cdr3_nt: TGCGCCAGCAGCCAAGATCGGGCGCAGGGGAGAGGCACTGAAGCTTTCTTT
clone_size: .; d_call: .; v_call: TRBV20-1; j_call: TRBJ2-1; cdr3_aa: CSARAGHGVPSEQFF; cdr3_nt: TGCAGTGCTAGGGCCGGACACGGAGTCCCTTCTGAGCAGTTCTTC
clone_size: .; d_call: .; v_call: TRBV7-9; j_call: TRBJ1-3; cdr3_aa: CASSHLGMGDRNTIYF; cdr3_nt: TGTGCCAGCAGCCACCTGGGTATGGGGGATCGGAACACCATATATTTT
clone_size: .; d_call: .; v_call: TRBV28; j_call: TRBJ1-2; cdr3_aa: CAILTANYGYTF; cdr3_nt: TGTGCCATCCTGACAGCTAACTATGGCTACACCTTC
clone_size: .; d_call: .; v_call: TRBV6-2/TRBV6-3; j_call: TRBJ2-2; cdr3_aa: CASSYQLGPNTGELFF; cdr3_nt: TGTGCCAGCAGTTACCAACTAGGACCGAACACCGGGGAGCTGTTTTTT
clone_size: .; d_call: .; v_call: TRBV19; j_call: TRBJ1-5; cdr3_aa: CASSMVDRGPQHF; cdr3_nt: TGTGCCAGTAGTATGGTGGACCGCGGGCCCCAGCATTTT
clone_size: .; d_call: .; v_call: TRBV29-1; j_call: TRBJ1-1; cdr3_aa: CSVEEGSNTEAFF; cdr3_nt: TGCAGCGTTGAGGAGGGGTCGAACACTGAAGCTTTCTTT
clone_size: .; d_call: TRBD1; v_call: TRBV20-1; j_call: TRBJ2-1; cdr3_aa: CSARRDSTGVSYNEQFF; cdr3_nt: TGCAGTGCTAGAAGGGACTCGACAGGGGTCTCCTACAATGAGCAGTTCTTC
clone_size: .; d_call: .; v_call: TRBV10-2; j_call: TRBJ1-1; cdr3_aa: CASSESTSGTEAFF; cdr3_nt: TGCGCCAGCAGTGAGTCTACATCGGGCACTGAAGCTTTCTTT
clone_size: many; d_call: TRBD1; v_call: TRBV9; j_call: TRBJ2-2; cdr3_aa: CASSVAPGQLTGELFF; cdr3_nt: TGTGCCAGCAGCGTAGCTCCGGGACAGCTCACCGGGGAGCTGTTTTTT
clone_size: .; d_call: .; v_call: TRBV20-1; j_call: TRBJ1-1; cdr3_aa: CSVSQGGTEAFF; cdr3_nt: TGCAGTGTCTCCCAGGGAGGCACTGAAGCTTTCTTT
clone_size: .; d_call: .; v_call: TRBV4-1; j_call: TRBJ1-3; cdr3_aa: CASSQSQISGNTIYF; cdr3_nt: TGCGCCAGCAGCCAAAGCCAGATCTCTGGAAACACCATATATTTT
clone_size: few; d_call: .; v_call: TRBV7-9; j_call: TRBJ1-2; cdr3_aa: CASSLDVGARGYTF; cdr3_nt: TGTGCCAGCAGCTTAGATGTGGGGGCCCGGGGCTACACCTTC
clone_size: many; d_call: TRBD1; v_call: TRBV20-1; j_call: TRBJ1-2; cdr3_aa: CSARDLGQALKGGYTF; cdr3_nt: TGCAGTGCTAGAGATCTCGGACAGGCGCTGAAAGGTGGCTACACCTTC
clone_size: .; d_call: TRBD1; v_call: TRBV11-3; j_call: TRBJ2-2; cdr3_aa: CASSKGQGNAGELFF; cdr3_nt: TGTGCCAGCAGTAAAGGACAGGGTAACGCCGGGGAGCTGTTTTTT
clone_size: .; d_call: TRBD2; v_call: TRBV7-2; j_call: TRBJ2-3; cdr3_aa: CASSLRLAGGGGDTQYF; cdr3_nt: TGTGCCAGCAGCCTCAGACTAGCGGGGGGAGGTGGAGATACGCAGTATTTT
clone_size: .; d_call: .; v_call: TRBV12-3/TRBV12-4; j_call: TRBJ2-3; cdr3_aa: CASSLTSYTQYF; cdr3_nt: TGTGCCAGCAGTCTCACTAGCTATACGCAGTATTTT
clone_size: .; d_call: .; v_call: TRBV10-3; j_call: TRBJ2-5; cdr3_aa: CAIKIQGQETQYF; cdr3_nt: TGTGCCATCAAGATACAGGGCCAAGAGACCCAGTACTTC
clone_size: .; d_call: TRBD1; v_call: TRBV15; j_call: TRBJ1-5; cdr3_aa: CATSRAGGDQPQHF; cdr3_nt: TGTGCCACCAGCAGAGCAGGGGGTGATCAGCCCCAGCATTTT
clone_size: many; d_call: .; v_call: TRBV5-1; j_call: TRBJ2-7; cdr3_aa: CASSLSLGRSYEQYF; cdr3_nt: TGCGCCAGCAGCTTGAGTCTCGGACGGTCCTACGAGCAGTACTTC
clone_size: .; d_call: .; v_call: TRBV6-1; j_call: TRBJ1-5; cdr3_aa: CASSRRRDSNQPQHF; cdr3_nt: TGTGCCAGCAGCCGCAGACGCGATAGCAATCAGCCCCAGCATTTT
clone_size: few; d_call: TRBD2; v_call: TRBV4-3; j_call: TRBJ2-1; cdr3_aa: CASSHRGGAPYNEQFF; cdr3_nt: TGCGCCAGCAGCCACCGCGGGGGGGCGCCCTACAATGAGCAGTTCTTC
clone_size: .; d_call: .; v_call: TRBV5-1; j_call: TRBJ2-1; cdr3_aa: CASSLESRPYNEQFF; cdr3_nt: TGCGCCAGCAGCTTGGAAAGCCGTCCCTACAATGAGCAGTTCTTC
clone_size: .; d_call: TRBD1; v_call: TRBV5-1; j_call: TRBJ1-1; cdr3_aa: CASSLTGQGVTEAFF; cdr3_nt: TGCGCCAGCAGCTTGACAGGGCAGGGGGTCACTGAAGCTTTCTTT
clone_size: .; d_call: .; v_call: TRBV29-1; j_call: TRBJ1-1; cdr3_aa: CSVDGTQLNTEAFF; cdr3_nt: TGCAGCGTTGACGGCACACAGTTGAACACTGAAGCTTTCTTT
clone_size: few; d_call: TRBD1; v_call: TRBV7-9; j_call: TRBJ2-7; cdr3_aa: CASSLGRTGKTYEQYF; cdr3_nt: TGTGCCAGCAGCTTAGGACGGACAGGCAAAACCTACGAGCAGTACTTC
clone_size: medium-sized; d_call: .; v_call: TRBV7-9; j_call: TRBJ2-5; cdr3_aa: CASSSQETQYF; cdr3_nt: TGTGCCAGCAGCTCACAAGAGACCCAGTACTTC
clone_size: .; d_call: TRBD1; v_call: TRBV7-9; j_call: TRBJ1-5; cdr3_aa: CASSLATGRVDQPQHF; cdr3_nt: TGTGCCAGCAGCTTAGCGACAGGGCGCGTCGATCAGCCCCAGCATTTT
clone_size: .; d_call: .; v_call: TRBV29-1; j_call: TRBJ1-3; cdr3_aa: CSVEESGSGNTIYF; cdr3_nt: TGCAGCGTTGAAGAGTCGGGTTCTGGAAACACCATATATTTT
clone_size: many; d_call: .; v_call: TRBV7-2; j_call: TRBJ2-4; cdr3_aa: CASSLASQGAKNIQYF; cdr3_nt: TGTGCCAGCAGCTTAGCGAGCCAGGGCGCCAAAAACATTCAGTACTTC
clone_size: few; d_call: .; v_call: TRBV6-5; j_call: TRBJ1-5; cdr3_aa: CASRRGGEPQHF; cdr3_nt: TGTGCCAGCAGGAGGGGCGGGGAGCCCCAGCATTTT
clone_size: few; d_call: .; v_call: TRBV12-3/TRBV12-4; j_call: TRBJ1-5; cdr3_aa: CASSADKAYQPQHF; cdr3_nt: TGTGCCAGCAGCGCAGACAAGGCCTATCAGCCCCAGCATTTT
clone_size: .; d_call: TRBD1; v_call: TRBV4-3; j_call: TRBJ1-1; cdr3_aa: CASSLVGIYTGAGTEAFF; cdr3_nt: TGCGCCAGCAGCCTAGTCGGGATTTACACAGGGGCTGGCACTGAAGCTTTCTTT
clone_size: few; d_call: .; v_call: TRBV10-2; j_call: TRBJ2-5; cdr3_aa: CASSDRSTAQYF; cdr3_nt: TGCGCCAGCAGCGACCGCAGCACGGCCCAGTACTTC
clone_size: few; d_call: TRBD1; v_call: TRBV2; j_call: TRBJ2-5; cdr3_aa: CASKGAQETQYF; cdr3_nt: TGTGCCAGCAAGGGGGCTCAAGAGACCCAGTACTTC
clone_size: many; d_call: .; v_call: TRBV4-1; j_call: TRBJ2-5; cdr3_aa: CASSQVIGTQQGTQYF; cdr3_nt: TGCGCCAGCAGCCAAGTAATCGGGACGCAGCAGGGGACCCAGTACTTC
clone_size: .; d_call: .; v_call: TRBV24-1; j_call: TRBJ2-3; cdr3_aa: CATSASWADTQYF; cdr3_nt: TGTGCCACCAGTGCCTCCTGGGCAGATACGCAGTATTTT
clone_size: .; d_call: .; v_call: TRBV5-1; j_call: TRBJ2-7; cdr3_aa: CASSLGPGESYEQYF; cdr3_nt: TGCGCCAGCAGCCTCGGGCCAGGGGAATCCTACGAGCAGTACTTC
clone_size: few; d_call: TRBD1; v_call: TRBV2; j_call: TRBJ2-6; cdr3_aa: CASRTGQGISGANVLTF; cdr3_nt: TGTGCCAGCAGGACGGGACAGGGAATATCTGGGGCCAACGTCCTGACTTTC
clone_size: .; d_call: .; v_call: TRBV4-1; j_call: TRBJ1-5; cdr3_aa: CASAGGAGDQPQHF; cdr3_nt: TGCGCCAGTGCCGGGGGGGCAGGGGATCAGCCCCAGCATTTT